This T cell receptor beta chain emerged from a study of regulatory T cells in long-lasting Graves disease. Trimming pared 4 bases from V and 5 bases from J, leaving 6 bases between. The CDR3 is made up of 12 amino acids. Time point reported: newly diagnosed GD, antithyroid drugs for less than 3 months. Scientists built the TCR library using RNA that was extracted from PBMCs. Study-level results: Persistent patients shared more public clonotypes (approximately 2,900) than new patients (approximately 970).

This clonotype occurred many times. What it binds is unknown. Combining iRepertoire HTBI primers with Arm-PCR of CDR3 regions, the authors built TCR beta libraries. TCRdb itself ran the multiplex PCR reads through MiXCR, one entry per CDR3 protein. Of around 450,000 distinct CDR3 sequences in the sample, roughly 17% were seen once. The sample also formed part of further work on T cells in Graves' hyperthyroidism and ophthalmopathy.

This chain uses TRBV12-3 or TRBV12-4 with TRBJ1-5, with D maybe TRBD1 (5 bases). Here the sequenced sample was peripheral blood mononuclear cells (PBMCs), taken at new diagnosis, from a patient treated with antithyroid drugs. The TCR comes from a man between 40 and 49 years old with Graves disease. This CDR3 reads CASSSGDQPQHF. The CDR3 DNA reads as TGTGCCAGCAGTTCGGGGGATCAGCCCCAGCATTTT.